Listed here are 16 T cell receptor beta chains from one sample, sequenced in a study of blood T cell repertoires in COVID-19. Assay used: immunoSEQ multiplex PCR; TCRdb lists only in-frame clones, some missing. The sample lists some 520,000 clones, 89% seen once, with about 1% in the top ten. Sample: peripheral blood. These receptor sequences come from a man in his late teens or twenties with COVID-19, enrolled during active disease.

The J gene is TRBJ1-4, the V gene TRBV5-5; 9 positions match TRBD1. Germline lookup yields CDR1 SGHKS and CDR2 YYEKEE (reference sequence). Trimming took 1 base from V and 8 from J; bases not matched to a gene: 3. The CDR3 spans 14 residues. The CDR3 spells CASSLLQGAEKLFF. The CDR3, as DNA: TGTGCCAGCAGCTTGTTACAGGGGGCGGAAAAACTGTTTTTT. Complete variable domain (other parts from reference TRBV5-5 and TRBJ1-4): DAGVTQSPTHLIKTRGQQVTLRCSPISGHKSVSWYQQVLGQGPQFIFQYYEKEERGRGNFPDRFSARQFPNYSSELNVNALLLGDSALYLCASSLLQGAEKLFFGSGTQLSVL.

The CDR3 spells CASRKTSSGGAANEQFF. For the CDR3, the DNA is TGTGCCAGCAGGAAAACTTCTAGCGGGGGGGCCGCAAATGAGCAGTTCTTC. V gene TRBV5-5 combines with J gene TRBJ2-1, with TRBD2 matching 12 bases. V was pared by 5 bases and J by 7 bases, with 13 bases of the junction left unmatched. Germline V gene lookup returns CDR1 SGHKS and CDR2 YYEKEE (reference sequence). CDR3 length: 17 residues.

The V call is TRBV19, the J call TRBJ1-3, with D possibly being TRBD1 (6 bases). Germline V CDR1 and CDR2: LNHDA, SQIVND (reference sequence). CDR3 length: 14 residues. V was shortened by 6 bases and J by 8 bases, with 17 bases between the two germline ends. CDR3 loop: CASRRAGVYDTIYF. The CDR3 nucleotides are TGTGCCAGTAGGCGGGCAGGGGTGTACGACACCATATATTTT.

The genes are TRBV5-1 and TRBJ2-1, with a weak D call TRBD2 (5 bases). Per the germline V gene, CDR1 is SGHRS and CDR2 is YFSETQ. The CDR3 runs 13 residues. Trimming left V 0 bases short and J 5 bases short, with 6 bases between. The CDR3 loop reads CASSLDGDNEQFF. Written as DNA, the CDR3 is TGCGCCAGCAGCTTGGACGGGGACAATGAGCAGTTCTTC.

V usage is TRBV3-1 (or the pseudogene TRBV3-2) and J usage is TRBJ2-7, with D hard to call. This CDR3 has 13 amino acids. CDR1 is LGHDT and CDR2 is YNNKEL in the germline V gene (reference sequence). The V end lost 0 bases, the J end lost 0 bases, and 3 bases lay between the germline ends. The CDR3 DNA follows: TGTGCCAGCAGCCAAGATATCTCCTACGAGCAGTACTTC. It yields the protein CASSQDISYEQYF.

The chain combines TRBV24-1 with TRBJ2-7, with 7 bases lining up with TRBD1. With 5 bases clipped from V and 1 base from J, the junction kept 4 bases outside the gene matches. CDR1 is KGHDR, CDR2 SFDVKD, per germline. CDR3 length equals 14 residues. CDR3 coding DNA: TGTGCCACCAGTGGGACAGGCCGGTCCTACGAGCAGTACTTC. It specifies CATSGTGRSYEQYF.

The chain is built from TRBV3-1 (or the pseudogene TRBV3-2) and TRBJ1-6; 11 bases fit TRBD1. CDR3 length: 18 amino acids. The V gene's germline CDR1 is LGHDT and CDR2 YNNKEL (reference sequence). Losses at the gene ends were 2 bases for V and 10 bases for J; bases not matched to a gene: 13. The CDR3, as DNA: TGTGCCAGCAGCCAACCAAGCCGGGACAGGGGGAACGGGTCACCCCTCCACTTT. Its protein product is CASSQPSRDRGNGSPLHF.

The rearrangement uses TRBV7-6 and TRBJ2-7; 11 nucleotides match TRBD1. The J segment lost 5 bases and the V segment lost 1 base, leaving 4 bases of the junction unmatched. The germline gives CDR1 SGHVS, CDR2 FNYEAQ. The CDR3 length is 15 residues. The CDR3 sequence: CASSLGDRGVDEQYF. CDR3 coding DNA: TGTGCCAGCAGCTTAGGGGACAGGGGGGTGGACGAGCAGTACTTC.

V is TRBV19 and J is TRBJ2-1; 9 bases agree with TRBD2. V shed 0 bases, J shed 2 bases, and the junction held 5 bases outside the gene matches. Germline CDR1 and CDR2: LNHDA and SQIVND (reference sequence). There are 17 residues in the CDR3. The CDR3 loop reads CASSIDSGRRTYNEQFF. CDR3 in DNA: TGTGCCAGTAGTATAGATAGCGGGAGACGCACCTACAATGAGCAGTTCTTC. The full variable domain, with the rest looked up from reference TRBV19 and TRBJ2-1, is DGGITQSPKYLFRKEGQNVTLSCEQNLNHDAMYWYRQDPGQGLRLIYYSQIVNDFQKGDIAEGYSVSREKKESFPLTVTSAQKNPTAFYLCASSIDSGRRTYNEQFFGPGTRLTVL.

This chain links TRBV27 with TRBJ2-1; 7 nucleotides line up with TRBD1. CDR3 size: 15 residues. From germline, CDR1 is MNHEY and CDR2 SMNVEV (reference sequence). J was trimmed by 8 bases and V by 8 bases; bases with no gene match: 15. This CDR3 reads CASRPTGLLAYEQFF. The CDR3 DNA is TGTGCCAGCCGCCCGACAGGGCTTCTCGCCTATGAGCAGTTCTTC.

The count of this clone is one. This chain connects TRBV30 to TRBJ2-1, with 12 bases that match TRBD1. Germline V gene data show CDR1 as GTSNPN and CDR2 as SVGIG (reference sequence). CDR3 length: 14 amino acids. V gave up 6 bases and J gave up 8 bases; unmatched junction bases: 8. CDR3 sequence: CACPWDRGLDEQFF. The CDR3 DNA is TGTGCCTGTCCTTGGGACAGGGGGCTGGATGAGCAGTTCTTC.

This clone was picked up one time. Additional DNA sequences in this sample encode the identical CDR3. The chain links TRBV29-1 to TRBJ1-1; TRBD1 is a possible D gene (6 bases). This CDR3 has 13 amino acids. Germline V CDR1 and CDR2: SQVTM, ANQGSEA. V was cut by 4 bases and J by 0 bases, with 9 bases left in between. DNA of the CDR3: TGCAGCGTTGGTGGACAGTTGAACACTGAAGCTTTCTTT. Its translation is CSVGGQLNTEAFF.

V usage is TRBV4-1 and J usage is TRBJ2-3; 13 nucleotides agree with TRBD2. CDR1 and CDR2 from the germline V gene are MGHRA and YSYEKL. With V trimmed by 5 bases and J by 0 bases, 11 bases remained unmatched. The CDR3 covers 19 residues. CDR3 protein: CASSSWTSGRLGSTDTQYF. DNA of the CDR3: TGCGCCAGCAGCTCATGGACTAGCGGGAGACTGGGTAGCACAGATACGCAGTATTTT.

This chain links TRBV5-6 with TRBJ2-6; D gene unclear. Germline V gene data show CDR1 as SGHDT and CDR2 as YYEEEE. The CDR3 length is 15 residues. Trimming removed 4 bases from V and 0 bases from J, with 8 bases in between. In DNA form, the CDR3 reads TGTGCCAGCAGCCTAAGGAGCTCTGGGGCCAACGTCCTGACTTTC. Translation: CASSLRSSGANVLTF.

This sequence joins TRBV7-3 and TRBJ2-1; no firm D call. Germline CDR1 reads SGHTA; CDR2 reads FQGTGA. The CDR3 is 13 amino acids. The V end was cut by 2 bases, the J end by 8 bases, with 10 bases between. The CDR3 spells CASSLEPMDEQFF. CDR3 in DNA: TGTGCCAGCAGCTTAGAGCCCATGGATGAGCAGTTCTTC.

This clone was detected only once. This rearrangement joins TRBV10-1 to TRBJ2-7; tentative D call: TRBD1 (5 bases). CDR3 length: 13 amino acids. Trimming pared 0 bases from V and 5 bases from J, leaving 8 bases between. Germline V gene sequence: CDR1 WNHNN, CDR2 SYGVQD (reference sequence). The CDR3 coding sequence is TGCGCCAGCAGTGAGTCTGACAGCCACGAGCAGTACTTC. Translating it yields CASSESDSHEQYF.